The 16 T cell receptor beta chains below all came from one sample that was sequenced in a study of immune characteristics of hereditary and idiopathic chronic pancreatitis. The assay was immunoSEQ multiplex PCR, and TCRdb's table has in-frame clones only and misses some. The top ten hold about 7% of the sample, which has about 6,000 clones, about 70% seen once. Patients having total pancreatectomy with islet autotransplantation provided the chronic pancreatitis pancreas tissue. The sequenced material came from pancreas tissue with hereditary chronic pancreatitis. These receptors all stem from a human donor with chronic pancreatitis.

The rearrangement uses TRBV27 and TRBJ2-3, with D possibly being TRBD2 (6 bases). This CDR3 is 17 amino acids long. The V gene lost 3 bases and the J gene lost 6 bases, with 22 bases spanning the gap. CDR1 is MNHEY and CDR2 is SMNVEV in the germline V gene (reference sequence). The CDR3 bases are TGTGCCAGCAGTTTTGGTCTCGATGGGCGGGGCGGGGATACGCAGTATTTT. As protein: CASSFGLDGRGGDTQYF.

This clone was seen only a few times. CDR3 sequence: CASSVSVNTGELFF. The CDR3 DNA reads TGTGCCAGCAGTGTCTCAGTGAACACCGGGGAGCTGTTTTTT. This chain connects TRBV27 to TRBJ2-2; unclear D gene. CDR3 length: 14 amino acids. Trimming pared 5 bases from V and 1 base from J, leaving 8 bases between. Germline CDR1 is MNHEY and CDR2 is SMNVEV (reference sequence).

The J gene is TRBJ2-7, the V gene TRBV6-2 or TRBV6-3, with D unclear. CDR3 length equals 13 residues. Trimming took 6 bases from V and 4 from J, leaving 13 bases between them. CDR1 is MNHEY and CDR2 is SVGEGT in the germline V gene. The CDR3 sequence: CASSIGTYYEQYV. The CDR3 nucleotides are TGTGCCAGCAGCATTGGCACCTATTACGAGCAGTACGTC.

The chain links TRBV12-3 or TRBV12-4 to TRBJ1-1, with TRBD1 identical over 9 bases. V dropped 5 bases and J dropped 11; count of bases not matched to a gene: 6. The CDR3 is 12 residues long. CDR3 protein: CASSLGTGRAFF. The CDR3 DNA is TGTGCCAGCAGTCTAGGGACAGGGCGGGCTTTCTTT.

This chain uses TRBV6-2 or TRBV6-3 with TRBJ2-5, with a tentative D call TRBD1 (5 bases). With 6 bases removed from V and 2 bases from J, the gap between germline ends came to 16 bases. Germline CDR1 reads MNHEY; CDR2 reads SVGEGT. The CDR3 runs to 15 residues. The DNA for the CDR3 is TGTGCCAGCAGCCTCGGGTCGACAGATCAAGAGACCCAGTACTTC. It specifies CASSLGSTDQETQYF.

This clone is labeled as large. V gene TRBV21-1 combines with J gene TRBJ2-7. TRBV21-1 is designated a pseudogene. The CDR3 is made up of 11 amino acids. This CDR3 reads CASSKKATPYV. CDR3 DNA sequence: TGTGCCAGCAGCAAAAAGGCTACCCCGTACGTC.

This clone was found once. The chain joins TRBV20-1 to TRBJ2-5, with D unclear. CDR1 and CDR2 (germline): DFQATT, SNEGSKA (reference sequence). The V end lost 4 bases, the J end lost 2 bases, and 2 bases lay between the germline ends. CDR3 size: 10 residues. The CDR3 here is CSATQETQYF. CDR3 in DNA: TGCAGTGCTACTCAAGAGACCCAGTACTTC.

This chain joins TRBV6-4 and TRBJ2-1, with 7 bases matching TRBD2. Germline V lookup: CDR1 MRHNA, CDR2 SNTAGT. With 0 bases clipped from V and 9 bases from J, the junction kept 8 bases outside the gene matches. The CDR3 spans 15 residues. The CDR3, as DNA: TGTGCCAGCAGTGACTCCAGTGGGGGGGGAAGTGAGCAGTTCTTC. Protein product: CASSDSSGGGSEQFF.

The chain joins TRBV27 to TRBJ2-4; D is perhaps TRBD2 (7 bases). V lost 7 bases, J lost 7 bases, and 17 bases lay in between. The CDR3 loop spans 14 amino acids. Germline values: CDR1 MNHEY, CDR2 SMNVEV (reference sequence). The CDR3 region has the DNA TGTGCCAGCACGGGGGGCTCAGGTAGTAACATTCAGTACTTC. Translation gives CASTGGSGSNIQYF.

This clone occurred once. V usage is TRBV7-2 and J usage is TRBJ2-7; no reliable D call. V was clipped by 5 bases and J by 2 bases, with 13 bases between them. Germline-derived CDR1 and CDR2 are SGHTA and FQGNSA. This CDR3 has 14 amino acids. CDR3: CASSVYPTPYEQYF. The CDR3 bases are TGTGCCAGCAGCGTTTACCCAACCCCCTACGAGCAGTACTTC. The full variable domain, its missing parts supplied by reference TRBV7-2 and TRBJ2-7, is GAGVSQSPSNKVTEKGKDVELRCDPISGHTALYWYRQSLGQGLEFLIYFQGNSAPDKSGLPSDRFSAERTGGSVSTLTIQRTQQEDSAVYLCASSVYPTPYEQYFGPGTRLTVT.

The V gene is TRBV5-1, the J gene TRBJ1-3; D may be TRBD1 (5 bases). Trimming took off 2 bases at V and 3 bases at J, with 12 bases between the two ends. The CDR3 consists of 15 residues. The germline V gene encodes CDR1 SGHRS and CDR2 YFSETQ. CDR3 DNA sequence: TGCGCCAGCAGCTTTCAGGGCGCAAGTGGAAACACCATATATTTT. Protein: CASSFQGASGNTIYF.

The chain combines TRBV5-1 with TRBJ1-2; 9 bases line up with TRBD1. Per the germline V gene, CDR1 is SGHRS and CDR2 is YFSETQ. The CDR3 totals 15 residues. With V trimmed by 0 bases and J by 5 bases, 5 bases remained unmatched. This CDR3 is CASSLGTGDGYGYTF. As DNA, the CDR3 is TGCGCCAGCAGCTTGGGGACAGGGGATGGGTATGGCTACACCTTC. Filled out from reference TRBV5-1 and TRBJ1-2, the complete variable domain reads KAGVTQTPRYLIKTRGQQVTLSCSPISGHRSVSWYQQTPGQGLQFLFEYFSETQRNKGNFPGRFSGRQFSNSRSEMNVSTLELGDSALYLCASSLGTGDGYGYTFGSGTRLTVV.

This sequence joins TRBV7-2 and TRBJ1-1; possible D gene TRBD1, 5 bases. Germline lookup yields CDR1 SGHTA and CDR2 FQGNSA. This CDR3 spans 13 amino acids. The V end lost 5 bases, the J end lost 4 bases, and 11 bases lay between the germline ends. CDR3 in DNA: TGTGCCAGCAGCGCAGGGCCGGCCACTGAAGCTTTCTTT. Translated, it gives CASSAGPATEAFF.

The chain has TRBV27 and TRBJ1-6; D remains ambiguous. V was clipped by 2 bases and J by 14 bases, with 13 bases between them. The germline V gene encodes CDR1 MNHEY and CDR2 SMNVEV (reference sequence). The CDR3 has 13 amino acids. The CDR3 DNA follows: TGTGCCAGCAGTTTACCGGGGTTTCGTTCCCTCCACTTT. This translates into CASSLPGFRSLHF.

In this sample, this clone turned up once. The chain combines TRBV20-1 with TRBJ1-5; D unclear. V lost 3 bases and J 5 bases, leaving 11 bases between the germline ends. The CDR3 contains 13 residues. In germline, CDR1 is DFQATT, CDR2 SNEGSKA (reference sequence). The chain's CDR3 is CSASLEVHQPQHF. CDR3 nucleotides: TGCAGTGCTAGTTTGGAGGTCCATCAGCCCCAGCATTTT.

The chain is built from TRBV2 and TRBJ2-7; 8 bases agree with TRBD2. The ends lost 8 bases at V and 1 base at J; junction bases unmatched: 7. Germline V gene data show CDR1 as SNHLY and CDR2 as FYNNEI. This CDR3 contains 14 residues. CDR3 residues: CASDLASGSYEQYF. In DNA, the CDR3 is TGTGCCAGCGACCTGGCTAGCGGGTCCTACGAGCAGTACTTC.